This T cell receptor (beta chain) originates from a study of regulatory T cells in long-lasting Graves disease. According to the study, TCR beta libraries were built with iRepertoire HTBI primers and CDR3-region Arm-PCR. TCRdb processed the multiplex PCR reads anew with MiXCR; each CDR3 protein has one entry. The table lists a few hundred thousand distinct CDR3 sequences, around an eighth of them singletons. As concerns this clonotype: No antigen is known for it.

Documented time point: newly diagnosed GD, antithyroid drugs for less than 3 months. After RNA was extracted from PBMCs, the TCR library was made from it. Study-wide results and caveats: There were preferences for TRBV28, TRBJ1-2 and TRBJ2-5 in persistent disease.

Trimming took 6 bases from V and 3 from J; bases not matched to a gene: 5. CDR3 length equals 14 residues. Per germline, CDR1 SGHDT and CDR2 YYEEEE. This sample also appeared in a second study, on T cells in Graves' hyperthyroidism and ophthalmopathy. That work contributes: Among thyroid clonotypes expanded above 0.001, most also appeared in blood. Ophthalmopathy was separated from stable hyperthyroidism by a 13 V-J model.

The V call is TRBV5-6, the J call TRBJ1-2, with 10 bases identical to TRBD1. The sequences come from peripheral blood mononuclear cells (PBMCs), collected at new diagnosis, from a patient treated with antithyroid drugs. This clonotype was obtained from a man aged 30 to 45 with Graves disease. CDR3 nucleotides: TGTGCCAGCACGAGACAGGGGGCTTACTATGGCTACACCTTC. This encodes CASTRQGAYYGYTF.